These T cell receptor beta chains were read from a single sample in a study of blood T cell repertoires in COVID-19. Some clones are missing from TCRdb's copy, which holds only in-frame ones; the method was immunoSEQ multiplex PCR. The sample has 45,000 to 70,000 clones; approximately 90% are singletons. The sequencing sample was made of peripheral blood. Receptors were obtained from a woman in her sixties or seventies with active COVID-19. Both conserved end residues are part of each CDR3. Fields, in order: CDR3 DNA, CDR3 protein, D gene, clone size, J gene, V gene. The D gene is left open where the match is weak. Rows give clone size only sometimes, using once, few, many, or a class for an expanded clone.

TGCGCCAGCAGCTTGGCCGTGGGACAGGGGTATGGCTACACCTTC,CASSLAVGQGYGYTF,TRBD1,.,TRBJ1-2,TRBV5-1
TGTGCCAGCAGCCAAGCACTAGCGGGGGGTTACGAGCAGTACTTC,CASSQALAGGYEQYF,TRBD2,.,TRBJ2-7,TRBV14
TGTGCCAGTACCCAGCCGGGGGTTCAGCCCCAGCATTTT,CASTQPGVQPQHF,.,few,TRBJ1-5,TRBV19
TGTGCCTGGAAACAGGGACTGAACACTGAAGCTTTCTTT,CAWKQGLNTEAFF,.,once,TRBJ1-1,TRBV30
TGTGCCAGCACCCCTCGGGCGGGGACGTTTAAGGGGGAGACCCAGTACTTC,CASTPRAGTFKGETQYF,.,.,TRBJ2-5,TRBV5-6
TGTGCCAGCAGCCACCTCCGTCGGACAGGGGGCTCCTACGAGCAGTACTTC,CASSHLRRTGGSYEQYF,TRBD1,.,TRBJ2-7,TRBV4-2
TGTGCCAGCAGCCCCGGAGACCGGGTGAACACTGAAGCTTTCTTT,CASSPGDRVNTEAFF,.,.,TRBJ1-1,TRBV5-4
TGCAGCGCGAGGGAGTTTGACACTGAAGCTTTCTTT,CSAREFDTEAFF,.,.,TRBJ1-1,TRBV29-1
TGTGCCAGCAGTGAGGGGAACAGGCTCGCAGATACGCAGTATTTT,CASSEGNRLADTQYF,.,.,TRBJ2-3,TRBV6-4
TGTGCCAGCAGCGTAGCTACTGGTGGAGGAGGCACCGGGGAGCTGTTTTTT,CASSVATGGGGTGELFF,.,once,TRBJ2-2,TRBV9
TGTGCCACCAGTGTAGGAGGCCAGGGGCTCACCGGGGAGCTGTTTTTT,CATSVGGQGLTGELFF,.,few,TRBJ2-2,TRBV24-1
TGTGCCAGCAGCGTAGACGGGAACACTGAAGCTTTCTTT,CASSVDGNTEAFF,.,.,TRBJ1-1,TRBV9
TGTGCCAGTAGTAAAGGGGTTTTTCTTTGGGGTTCACCCCTCCACTTT,CASSKGVFLWGSPLHF,.,.,TRBJ1-6,TRBV19
TGTGCCAGCAGTGAAGGGACAGGGTCGTATCAGCCCCAGCATTTT,CASSEGTGSYQPQHF,TRBD1,.,TRBJ1-5,TRBV2
TGTGCCTGGAGTATGAGCGGGGTCGGGGATACGCAGTATTTT,CAWSMSGVGDTQYF,TRBD2,.,TRBJ2-3,TRBV30
TGTGCCAGCAGTTACGCAGCCTCCGGGAACACCATATATTTT,CASSYAASGNTIYF,.,.,TRBJ1-3,TRBV6-5
TGTGCCAGCAGCCTACAGGTAGGGGATGGCTACACCTTC,CASSLQVGDGYTF,.,.,TRBJ1-2,TRBV3-1/TRBV3-2
TGCGCCAGCAGTGAGTCGTTTGGGCACAATGAGCAGTTCTTC,CASSESFGHNEQFF,.,few,TRBJ2-1,TRBV10-1
TGCAGTGCTAGTGACCTAACCTCCTACGAGCAGTACTTC,CSASDLTSYEQYF,.,.,TRBJ2-7,TRBV20-1
TGTGCCAGCAGTTACCCTGAGACACAGTCTGGCTACACCTTC,CASSYPETQSGYTF,.,.,TRBJ1-2,TRBV6-6
TGTGCCAGCAGCTTACGGACAGAGAACACCGGGGAGCTGTTTTTT,CASSLRTENTGELFF,.,.,TRBJ2-2,TRBV11-3
TGTGCCAGCAGCAAAACAGGACAGCGTCGGAGTGAAAAACTGTTTTTT,CASSKTGQRRSEKLFF,.,.,TRBJ1-4,TRBV5-6
TGTGCCAGCAGCCAAGAGCCCCCACAGGGCACTATGGGGGGGCATCAGCCCCAGCATTTT,CASSQEPPQGTMGGHQPQHF,.,.,TRBJ1-5,TRBV3-1/TRBV3-2
TGTGCCAGCAGCCTTAGCGGGGTCACCGGGGAGCTGTTTTTT,CASSLSGVTGELFF,TRBD2,.,TRBJ2-2,TRBV7-3
TGCGCCAGCAGCCTAGGACAGGGGAATGAAAAACTGTTTTTT,CASSLGQGNEKLFF,TRBD1,.,TRBJ1-4,TRBV5-1
TGTGCCAGCAGTTCGTTTTCTAATTCACCCCTCCACTTT,CASSSFSNSPLHF,.,.,TRBJ1-6,TRBV6-5
TGTGCCAGCACCCGGCAGGGGTCCCAAGAGACCCAGTACTTC,CASTRQGSQETQYF,.,.,TRBJ2-5,TRBV9
TGTGCCAGCAGCCCAGGGGTTCAGGGGGCACCGTTCTTC,CASSPGVQGAPFF,TRBD1,.,TRBJ2-1,TRBV7-3
TGTGCCAGCAGTGAAGCGCGGGGGGGCTCTAGCAATCAGCCCCAGCATTTT,CASSEARGGSSNQPQHF,.,.,TRBJ1-5,TRBV6-1
TGCGCCAGCAGCCAAGATGTGCAGCGGGGGGGTGGTATCCCGATAAGCACAGATACGCAGTATTTT,CASSQDVQRGGGIPISTDTQYF,TRBD2,.,TRBJ2-3,TRBV4-3
TGCGCCAGCAGCCAGACAGTCGGCAATCAGCCCCAGCATTTT,CASSQTVGNQPQHF,.,.,TRBJ1-5,TRBV4-1
TGTGCCAGCAGCCAAGATCGGTGGGGGCAGGGGGGACCTAACTATGGCTACACCTTC,CASSQDRWGQGGPNYGYTF,TRBD1,.,TRBJ1-2,TRBV4-2
TGTGCCAGCAGCCGTTCGACAGGGGGTCAAGAGACCCAGTACTTC,CASSRSTGGQETQYF,TRBD1,.,TRBJ2-5,TRBV5-4
TGTGCCAGCAGTCTAAGGGGACAGGGGAACACTGAAGCTTTCTTT,CASSLRGQGNTEAFF,TRBD1,few,TRBJ1-1,TRBV6-5
TGTGCCAGCAGCCAAGAGGGCGGGGTGCTGAATCAGCCCCAGCATTTT,CASSQEGGVLNQPQHF,.,few,TRBJ1-5,TRBV4-2
TGTGCCAGCAGACTACTGAACACTGAAGCTTTCTTT,CASRLLNTEAFF,.,.,TRBJ1-1,TRBV7-8
TGTGCTAGTGGTCCGCAGGGCGGGAGCTACGAGCAGTACTTC,CASGPQGGSYEQYF,TRBD2,once,TRBJ2-7,TRBV12-5
TGTGCCAGCAGTCTCGGGACAGGGGGAAACACCATATATTTT,CASSLGTGGNTIYF,TRBD1,.,TRBJ1-3,TRBV6-6
TGTGCCAGCAGCTCGACCAACCAGGGAAATAAGTATTTC,CASSSTNQGNKYF,.,few,TRBJ2-7,TRBV3-1/TRBV3-2
TGTGCCAGCAGGACAGGGGAGGCGGGTCAAGAGACCCAGTACTTC,CASRTGEAGQETQYF,TRBD1,.,TRBJ2-5,TRBV6-5
TGCGCCAGCAGCCAACGAACCCCGGGGGTCACTGAAGCTTTCTTT,CASSQRTPGVTEAFF,.,.,TRBJ1-1,TRBV4-1
TGTGCCACCAGTGAAGCTGGGACAGCTACCGGGGAGCTGTTTTTT,CATSEAGTATGELFF,TRBD1,.,TRBJ2-2,TRBV24-1
TGTGCCAGCAGTTACTCGTGGGGGGAATCTAACTATGGCTACACCTTC,CASSYSWGESNYGYTF,.,.,TRBJ1-2,TRBV6-5
TGCGCCAGCAGCCCGAACGGCGGCCTAGTCTATGGCTACACCTTC,CASSPNGGLVYGYTF,.,.,TRBJ1-2,TRBV5-1
TGTGCCAGCAGCGTAGGATTCGGGAGCAATCAGCCCCAGCATTTT,CASSVGFGSNQPQHF,.,.,TRBJ1-5,TRBV9
TGTGCCAGCAGCGTGACAGGGGTAGATGGCTACACCTTC,CASSVTGVDGYTF,TRBD1,.,TRBJ1-2,TRBV5-4
TGTGCCTGGAGTGTAGGGGACAGGGGGCTAGGGCCCCAGCATTTT,CAWSVGDRGLGPQHF,TRBD1,.,TRBJ1-5,TRBV30
TGTGCCAGCAGTTCAGCGACAGGCCCCTACGAGCAGTACTTC,CASSSATGPYEQYF,.,once,TRBJ2-7,TRBV6-2/TRBV6-3
TGTGCCAGCAGTTACTCGGAGGGCGACGTTGAAAAACTGTTTTTT,CASSYSEGDVEKLFF,.,once,TRBJ1-4,TRBV6-5
TGTGCCACCAGTGATACGGGGGGGTCTGGGGCCAACGTCCTGACTTTC,CATSDTGGSGANVLTF,TRBD2,.,TRBJ2-6,TRBV24-1
TGTGCCAGCAGCCTCCAGGAGACCCAGTACTTC,CASSLQETQYF,.,few,TRBJ2-5,TRBV7-9
TGTGCCAGCAGCTTAGCAGGGGATAGCATTCAGTACTTC,CASSLAGDSIQYF,.,once,TRBJ2-4,TRBV11-1
TGTGCCAGCAGCTTATGGACAGGGGAGCAGTACTTC,CASSLWTGEQYF,TRBD1,.,TRBJ2-7,TRBV11-3
TGTGCCAGCACGAAGGGGAGGGCCCTTAATTCACCCCTCCACTTT,CASTKGRALNSPLHF,.,.,TRBJ1-6,TRBV19
TGCGCCAGCAGCTTCCCCGGTGCGGGAAGCTCCTACAATGAGCAGTTCTTC,CASSFPGAGSSYNEQFF,.,.,TRBJ2-1,TRBV5-1
TGTGCCAGCAGGCGGACAGGATATAGCAATCAGCCCCAGCATTTT,CASRRTGYSNQPQHF,TRBD1,.,TRBJ1-5,TRBV5-5
TGTGCCAGCAGCCCGCGGACAGGGAACGGAAACACCATATATTTT,CASSPRTGNGNTIYF,TRBD1,.,TRBJ1-3,TRBV7-2
TGTGCCAGCAGCCATACTTCTTCCTACAATGAGCAGTTCTTC,CASSHTSSYNEQFF,.,.,TRBJ2-1,TRBV3-1/TRBV3-2